These T cell receptor beta chains were read from a single sample in a study of blood T cell repertoires in COVID-19. The table came from immunoSEQ multiplex PCR; TCRdb's copy has only in-frame clones and leaves some out. Among 90,000 to 120,000 clones, roughly 90% were seen once, and the ten largest hold 4.9%. Sequencing used peripheral blood. Every receptor here comes from a man aged 35 to 55 with active or convalescent COVID-19. CDR3s leave out the opening cysteine and the closing phenylalanine or tryptophan.

TRBJ2-5	TRBV12-3/TRBV12-4	9	ASSLGRTQY
TRBJ1-5	TRBV28	13	ASSFFQGLNQPQH
TRBJ2-4	TRBV19	11	AIPGLVMNIQY
TRBJ2-3	TRBV29-1	12	SVDGTGNTDTQY
TRBJ2-7	TRBV9	12	ASSVGLATYEQY
TRBJ1-3	TRBV11-3	12	ASSSGTAGNTIY
TRBJ1-6	TRBV28	16	ASSTGTVNVWRNSPLH
TRBJ2-2	TRBV7-9	16	ASRFPGQGAQNTGELF
TRBJ2-1	TRBV14	13	ASSKTGVRYNEQF
TRBJ2-1	TRBV7-9	17	ASSSPGLAGRTTHNEQF
TRBJ1-5	TRBV19	13	ASSQGQGLHQPQH
TRBJ1-5	TRBV6-6	11	ASSTLTGQPQH
TRBJ2-1	TRBV30	15	AWSPFTFRGPYNEQF
TRBJ1-2	TRBV28	13	ASRTSQGQVYGYT
TRBJ1-2	TRBV3-1/TRBV3-2	11	ASSPRGLVGYT
TRBJ2-1	TRBV6-6	10	ASGTTYNEQF
TRBJ1-5	TRBV10-3	10	AISAPDQPQH
TRBJ2-2	TRBV4-3	15	ASSQDLERGATGELF
TRBJ2-5	TRBV9	13	ASSPTGGVGETQY
TRBJ2-2	TRBV7-7	13	ASSVSGANTGELF
TRBJ1-4	TRBV7-9	12	ASSRGQDVEKLF
TRBJ1-6	TRBV5-4	13	ASSSDRGIGSPLH
TRBJ2-5	TRBV7-3	11	ASSRHRGETQY
TRBJ1-1	TRBV6-5	12	ATNFRAGGTEAF
TRBJ2-1	TRBV27	11	ASSLAGGSEQF
TRBJ2-7	TRBV5-5	11	ASSSGITYEQY